These T cell receptor beta chains were read from a single sample in a study of tumor-infiltrating lymphocytes in primary liver carcinoma. TCRdb re-derived calls from the multiplex PCR reads in MiXCR, one entry per CDR3 protein. This table holds about 92,000 distinct CDR3 sequences, about 73% found once. Sequencing input: tumor-adjacent normal liver tissue. The source is a man between 35 and 55 years old with primary liver carcinoma and hepatitis B virus infection. Each CDR3 is given with its conserved first and last residue. A D gene is named only where the DNA matches it firmly. Rows give clone size only sometimes, using once, few, many, or a class for an expanded clone.

>TRBJ2-1|few|14|TRBV11-2|.
CPSSSLGVYNERFF
TGTCCCAGCAGCTCCTTAGGAGTATACAATGAGCGGTTCTTC
>TRBJ2-7|.|16|TRBV9|.
CANSVAGGAGPYEQYF
TGTGCCAACAGCGTAGCAGGGGGGGCAGGGCCCTACGAGCAGTACTTC
>TRBJ2-3|.|14|TRBV6-1|.
CATRAGHDTDTQYF
TGTGCCACCCGGGCGGGACACGACACAGATACGCAGTATTTT
>TRBJ2-7|.|15|TRBV10-1|TRBD2
CTSSPGTSGNYEQYF
TGCACCAGCAGCCCCGGGACTAGTGGGAACTACGAGCAGTACTTC
>TRBJ2-4|once|12|TRBV12-3/TRBV12-4|.
CASSFGKLIQYF
TGTGCCAGCAGTTTCGGCAAACTCATTCAGTACTTC
>TRBJ2-1|once|12|TRBV11-2|.
CASSLGVCERFF
TGTGCCAGCAGTTTGGGGGTATGTGAGCGGTTCTTC
>TRBJ2-4|.|14|TRBV29-1|.
CGAVRGGPGSIQYF
TGCGGCGCTGTCAGGGGAGGGCCTGGAAGCATTCAGTACTTC
>TRBJ1-5|many|16|TRBV6-1|TRBD1
CATLPPDRGSNQPQHF
TGTGCCACCCTCCCACCGGACAGGGGTAGTAATCAGCCCCAGCATTTT
>TRBJ2-5|.|15|TRBV7-3|TRBD2
CASSSLAGGGETQYF
TGTGCCAGCAGCTCTCTAGCGGGAGGGGGGGAGACCCAGTACTTC
>TRBJ2-3|many|14|TRBV29-1|.
CSVGRLSLEDTQYF
TGCAGCGTTGGTCGACTATCTTTAGAAGATACGCAGTATTTT
>TRBJ2-3|.|13|TRBV28|.
CASRLVGPDTQYF
TGTGCCAGCAGGCTGGTGGGGCCAGATACGCAGTATTTT
>TRBJ2-3|.|15|TRBV10-2|.
CASLKVATSADTQYF
TGCGCCAGCCTTAAAGTTGCCACTTCTGCAGATACGCAGTATTTT
>TRBJ2-5|once|16|TRBV11-2|TRBD2
CTSSSSGRVYQETQYF
TGTACCAGCAGCTCTAGCGGGAGAGTGTACCAAGAGACCCAGTACTTC
>TRBJ1-1|.|15|TRBV11-2|.
CACSLVPVLNTEAFF
TGTGCCTGCAGCTTAGTTCCGGTTCTGAACACCGAAGCTTTCTTT
>TRBJ2-3|.|12|TRBV6-1|.
CASGRTGDTQYF
TGTGCAAGCGGGCGGACGGGGGATACGCAGTATTTT
>TRBJ2-7|many|16|TRBV4-1|.
CASSLLPPPNSYEQYF
TGCGCCAGCAGCCTCCTGCCCCCCCCCAACTCCTACGAGCAGTACTTC
>TRBJ2-7|many|11|TRBV7-9|.
CASSPGDEQYF
TGTGCCAGCAGCCCGGGGGACGAGCAGTACTTC
>TRBJ2-1|.|12|TRBV12-3/TRBV12-4|.
CASRLIQGALFF
TGTGCCAGCAGACTGATACAGGGAGCGCTGTTCTTC